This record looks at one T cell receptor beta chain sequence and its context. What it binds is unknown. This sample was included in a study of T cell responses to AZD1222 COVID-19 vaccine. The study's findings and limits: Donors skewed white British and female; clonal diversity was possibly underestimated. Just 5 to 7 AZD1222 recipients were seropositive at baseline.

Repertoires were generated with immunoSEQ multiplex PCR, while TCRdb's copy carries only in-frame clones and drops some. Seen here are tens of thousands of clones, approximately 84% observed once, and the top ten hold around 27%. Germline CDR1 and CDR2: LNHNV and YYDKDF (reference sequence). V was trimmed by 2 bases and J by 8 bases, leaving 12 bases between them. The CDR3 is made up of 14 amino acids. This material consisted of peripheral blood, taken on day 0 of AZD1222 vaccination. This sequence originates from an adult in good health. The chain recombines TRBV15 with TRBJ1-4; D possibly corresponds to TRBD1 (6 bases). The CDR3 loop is CATSRQGSSEKLFF. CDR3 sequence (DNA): TGTGCCACCAGCAGACAGGGGTCGTCGGAAAAACTGTTTTTT. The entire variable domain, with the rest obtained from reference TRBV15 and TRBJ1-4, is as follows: DAMVIQNPRYQVTQFGKPVTLSCSQTLNHNVMYWYQQKSSQAPKLLFHYYDKDFNNEADTPDNFQSRRPNTSFCFLDIRSPGLGDTAMYLCATSRQGSSEKLFFGSGTQLSVL.